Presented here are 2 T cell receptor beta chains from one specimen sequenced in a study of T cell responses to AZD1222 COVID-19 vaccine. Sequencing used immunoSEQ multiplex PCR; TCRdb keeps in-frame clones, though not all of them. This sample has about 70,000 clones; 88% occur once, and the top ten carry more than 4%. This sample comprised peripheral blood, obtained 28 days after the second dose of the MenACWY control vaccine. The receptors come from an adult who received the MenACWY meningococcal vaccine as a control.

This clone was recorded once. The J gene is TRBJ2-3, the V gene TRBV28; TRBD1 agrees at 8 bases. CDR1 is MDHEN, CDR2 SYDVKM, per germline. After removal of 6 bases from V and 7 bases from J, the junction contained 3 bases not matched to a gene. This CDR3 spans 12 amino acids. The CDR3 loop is CASSRDRNTQYF. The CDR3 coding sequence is TGTGCCAGCAGCCGGGACAGGAATACGCAGTATTTT.

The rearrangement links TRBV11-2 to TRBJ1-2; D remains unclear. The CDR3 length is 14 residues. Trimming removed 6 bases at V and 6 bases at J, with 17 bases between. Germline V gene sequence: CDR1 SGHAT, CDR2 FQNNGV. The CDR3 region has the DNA TGTGCCAGCAGTAAAAATCCCCCCACCAATGGCTACACCTTC. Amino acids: CASSKNPPTNGYTF.